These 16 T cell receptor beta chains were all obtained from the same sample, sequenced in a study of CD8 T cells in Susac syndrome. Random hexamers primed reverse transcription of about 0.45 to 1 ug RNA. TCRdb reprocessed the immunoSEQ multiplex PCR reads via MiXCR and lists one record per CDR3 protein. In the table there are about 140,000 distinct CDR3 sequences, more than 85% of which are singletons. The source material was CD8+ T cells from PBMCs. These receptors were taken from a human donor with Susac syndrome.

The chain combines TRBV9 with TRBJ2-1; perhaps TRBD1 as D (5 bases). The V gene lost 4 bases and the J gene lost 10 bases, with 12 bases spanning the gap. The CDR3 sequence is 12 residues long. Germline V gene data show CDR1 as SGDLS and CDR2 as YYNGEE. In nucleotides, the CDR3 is TGTGCCAGCAGCAGCAGTAGGGGAGAGCAGTTCTTC. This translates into CASSSSRGEQFF.

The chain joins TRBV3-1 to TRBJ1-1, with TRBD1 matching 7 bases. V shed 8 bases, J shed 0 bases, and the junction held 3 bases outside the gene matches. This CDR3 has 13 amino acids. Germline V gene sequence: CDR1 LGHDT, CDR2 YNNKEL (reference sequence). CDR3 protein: CASSQGMNTEAFF. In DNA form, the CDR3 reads TGTGCCAGCTCACAGGGGATGAACACTGAAGCTTTCTTT.

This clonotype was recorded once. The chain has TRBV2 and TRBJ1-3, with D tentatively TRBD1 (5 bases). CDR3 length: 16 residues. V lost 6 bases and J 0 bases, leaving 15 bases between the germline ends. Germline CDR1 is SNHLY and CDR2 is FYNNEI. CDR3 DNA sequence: TGTGCCAGCAGAAGGGGTGTGGGGATCTCTGGAAACACCATATATTTT. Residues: CASRRGVGISGNTIYF. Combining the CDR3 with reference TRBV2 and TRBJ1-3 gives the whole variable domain EPEVTQTPSHQVTQMGQEVILRCVPISNHLYFYWYRQILGQKVEFLVSFYNNEISEKSEIFDDQFSVERPDGSNFTLKIRSTKLEDSAMYFCASRRGVGISGNTIYFGEGSWLTVV.

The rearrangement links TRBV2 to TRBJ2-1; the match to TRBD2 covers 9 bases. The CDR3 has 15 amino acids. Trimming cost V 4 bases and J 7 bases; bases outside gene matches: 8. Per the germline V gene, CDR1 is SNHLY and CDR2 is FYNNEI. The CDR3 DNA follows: TGTGCCAGCAGTGCTGGTAGCGGGAGTGGGAATGAGCAGTTCTTC. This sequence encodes CASSAGSGSGNEQFF.

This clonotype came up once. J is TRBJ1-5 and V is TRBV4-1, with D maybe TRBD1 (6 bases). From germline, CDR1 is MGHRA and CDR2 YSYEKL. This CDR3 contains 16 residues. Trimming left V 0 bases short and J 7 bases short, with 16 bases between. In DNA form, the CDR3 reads TGCGCCAGCAGCCAAGAGCCGACGGGGGCGAGGCAGCCCCAGCATTTT. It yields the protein CASSQEPTGARQPQHF.

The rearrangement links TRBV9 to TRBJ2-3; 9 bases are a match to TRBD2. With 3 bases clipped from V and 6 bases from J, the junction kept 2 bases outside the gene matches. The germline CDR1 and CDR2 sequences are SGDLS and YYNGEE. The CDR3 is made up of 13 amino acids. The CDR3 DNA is TGTGCCAGCAGCGAGGCGGGAGGGGATACGCAGTATTTT. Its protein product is CASSEAGGDTQYF.

For the CDR3, the DNA is TGTGCCAGTAGTATCAGCCCCTCCGCCGGGGAGCTGTTTTTT. Amino acid sequence: CASSISPSAGELFF. The V and J genes are TRBV19 and TRBJ2-2; D call uncertain. Germline V gene lookup returns CDR1 LNHDA and CDR2 SQIVND (reference sequence). V lost 3 bases and J 6 bases, leaving 11 bases between the germline ends. CDR3 length equals 14 residues.

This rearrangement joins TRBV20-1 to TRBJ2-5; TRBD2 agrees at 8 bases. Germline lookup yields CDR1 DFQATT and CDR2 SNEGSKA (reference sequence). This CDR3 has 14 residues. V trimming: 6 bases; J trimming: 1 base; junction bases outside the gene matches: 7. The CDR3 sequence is CSAQPREGQETQYF. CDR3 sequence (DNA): TGCAGTGCCCAGCCCCGGGAGGGCCAAGAGACCCAGTACTTC.

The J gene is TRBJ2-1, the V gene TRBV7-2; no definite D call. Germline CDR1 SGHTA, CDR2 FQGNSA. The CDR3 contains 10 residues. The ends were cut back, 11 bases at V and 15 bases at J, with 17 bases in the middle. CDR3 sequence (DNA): TGTGCCGATCCGAAATCCCATCGGTTCTTC. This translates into CADPKSHRFF. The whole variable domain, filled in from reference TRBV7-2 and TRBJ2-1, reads GAGVSQSPSNKVTEKGKDVELRCDPISGHTALYWYRQSLGQGLEFLIYFQGNSAPDKSGLPSDRFSAERTGGSVSTLTIQRTQQEDSAVYLCADPKSHRFFGPGTRLTVL.

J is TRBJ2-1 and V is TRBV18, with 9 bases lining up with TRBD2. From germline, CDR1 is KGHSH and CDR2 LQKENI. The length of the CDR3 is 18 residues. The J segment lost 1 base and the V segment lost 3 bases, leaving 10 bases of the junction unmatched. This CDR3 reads CASSPSWREGRSYNEQFF. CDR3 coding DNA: TGTGCCAGCTCACCCAGTTGGCGGGAGGGCCGATCCTACAATGAGCAGTTCTTC.

DNA of the CDR3: TGTGCCAGCAGTTTGCTGACCCTGGAGCAGTACTTC. It encodes CASSLLTLEQYF. This chain joins TRBV12-3 or TRBV12-4 and TRBJ2-7; D is ambiguous. Trimming left V 3 bases short and J 7 bases short, with 10 bases between. The CDR3 has 12 residues.

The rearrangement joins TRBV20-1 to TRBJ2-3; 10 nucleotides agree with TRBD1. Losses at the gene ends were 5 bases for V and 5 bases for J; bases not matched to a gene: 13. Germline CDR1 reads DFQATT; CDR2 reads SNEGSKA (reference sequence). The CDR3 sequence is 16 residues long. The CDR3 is CSAWGGTGEGEDTQYF. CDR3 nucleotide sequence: TGCAGTGCTTGGGGAGGGACAGGGGAAGGAGAAGATACGCAGTATTTT.

The CDR3 loop is CASTVAGQAQNEQFF. The CDR3, as DNA: TGCGCCAGCACCGTTGCGGGTCAGGCGCAGAATGAGCAGTTCTTC. The chain links TRBV5-1 to TRBJ2-1; perhaps TRBD2 as D (5 bases). The CDR3 covers 15 residues. V lost 6 bases and J 7 bases, leaving 20 bases between the germline ends. Germline CDR1 reads SGHRS; CDR2 reads YFSETQ. Full variable domain (missing parts from reference TRBV5-1 and TRBJ2-1): KAGVTQTPRYLIKTRGQQVTLSCSPISGHRSVSWYQQTPGQGLQFLFEYFSETQRNKGNFPGRFSGRQFSNSRSEMNVSTLELGDSALYLCASTVAGQAQNEQFFGPGTRLTVL.

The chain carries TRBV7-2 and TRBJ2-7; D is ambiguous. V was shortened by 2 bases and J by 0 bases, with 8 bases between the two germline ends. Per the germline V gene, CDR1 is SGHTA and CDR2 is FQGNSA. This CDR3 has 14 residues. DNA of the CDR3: TGTGCCAGCAGCTTAATCTCTACCTCCTACGAGCAGTACTTC. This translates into CASSLISTSYEQYF.

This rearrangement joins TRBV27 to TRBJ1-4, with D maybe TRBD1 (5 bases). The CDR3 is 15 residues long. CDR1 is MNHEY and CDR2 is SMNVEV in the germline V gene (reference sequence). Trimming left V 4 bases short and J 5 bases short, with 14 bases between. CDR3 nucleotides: TGTGCCAGCAGTTGGGGGGGAGTGCCCAATGAAAAACTGTTTTTT. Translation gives CASSWGGVPNEKLFF.

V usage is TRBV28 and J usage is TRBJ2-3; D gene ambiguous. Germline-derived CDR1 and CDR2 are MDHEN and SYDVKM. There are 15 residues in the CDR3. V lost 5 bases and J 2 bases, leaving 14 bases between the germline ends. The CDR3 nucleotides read TGTGCCAGCAGTATCCCGTACACAACCACAGATACGCAGTATTTT. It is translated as CASSIPYTTTDTQYF.